There are many counts of the clone carrying this TCR beta chain. Antigen unknown. The data stem from a study of CD8 T cells in ankylosing spondylitis. Regarding the study as a whole: Within ankylosing spondylitis blood, a TCR beta motif made up of seven to nine highly homologous variants appeared to be characteristic. Enrichment of disease-linked clones was reportedly significant in matched ankylosing spondylitis synovial fluid.

CDR1 is MNHNS, CDR2 SASEGT, per germline. The CDR3 is 15 residues long. The V end lost 7 bases, the J end lost 0 bases, and 16 bases lay between the germline ends. MiXCR was run by TCRdb on the 5' RACE reads, yielding one entry per CDR3 protein. This table holds 700,000 to 850,000 distinct CDR3 sequences, 12% found once. The sequence derives from a male donor with ankylosing spondylitis. The genes are TRBV6-1 and TRBJ2-7; D possibly corresponds to TRBD1 (6 bases). Sequences were obtained from blood, either unsorted or a sorted T cell fraction (not recorded which). The CDR3 DNA reads as TGTGCCAGCACCAGCCTCGGGACACTCTCCTACGAGCAGTACTTC. It yields the protein CASTSLGTLSYEQYF.